This TCR beta chain is drawn from a study of Ad26.COV2.S vaccination and SARS-CoV-2 variants. About the study: Within the COV1001 Ad26.COV2.S trial arm, the donor was enrolled. Donor got 5x10^10 or 1x10^11 viral particles of Ad26.COV2.S. Study-wide findings and caveats: Spike-specific TCR breadth was greater after Ad26.COV2.S than placebo.

Repertoires were generated with immunoSEQ multiplex PCR, while TCRdb's copy carries only in-frame clones and drops some. The data hold about 480,000 clones, with 70% to 90% observed a single time. A remark on this clone: Its antigen is not known.

Treatment defined: some 20 received Ad26.COV2.S at low or high dose, single or two shots; a few received placebo; per-sample allocation not given. Vaccine and placebo recipients were sampled on day 63 after the first injection. The CDR3 is 16 residues long. In germline, CDR1 is SGHTA, CDR2 FQGNSA. Unmatched junction bases numbered 10, after V lost 8 bases and J lost 0 bases. The sequencing here drew on peripheral blood, taken in a trial of Ad26.COV2.S vaccine versus placebo. The rearrangement joins TRBV7-2 to TRBJ2-1; 7 nucleotides match TRBD2. This clonotype was sampled from a person aged 18-65 years who received the Ad26.COV2.S COVID-19 vaccine or a placebo. CDR3 DNA: TGTGCCAGCGTCTCGTTCCGGACTAGCTCCTACAATGAGCAGTTCTTC. Protein product: CASVSFRTSSYNEQFF.